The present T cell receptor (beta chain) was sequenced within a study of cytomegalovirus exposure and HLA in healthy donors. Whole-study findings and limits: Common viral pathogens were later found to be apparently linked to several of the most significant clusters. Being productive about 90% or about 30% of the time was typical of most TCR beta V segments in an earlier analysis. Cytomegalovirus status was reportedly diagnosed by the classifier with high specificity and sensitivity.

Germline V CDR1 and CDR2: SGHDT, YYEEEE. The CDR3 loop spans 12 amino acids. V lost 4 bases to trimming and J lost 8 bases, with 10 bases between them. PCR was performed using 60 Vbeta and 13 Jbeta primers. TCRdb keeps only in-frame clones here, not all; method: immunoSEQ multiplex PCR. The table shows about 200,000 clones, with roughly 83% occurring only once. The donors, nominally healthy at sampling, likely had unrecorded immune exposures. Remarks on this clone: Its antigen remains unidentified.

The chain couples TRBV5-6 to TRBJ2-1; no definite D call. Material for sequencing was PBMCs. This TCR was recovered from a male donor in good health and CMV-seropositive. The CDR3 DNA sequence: TGTGCCAGCAGCGGTACTCCGGATGAGCAGTTCTTC. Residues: CASSGTPDEQFF.